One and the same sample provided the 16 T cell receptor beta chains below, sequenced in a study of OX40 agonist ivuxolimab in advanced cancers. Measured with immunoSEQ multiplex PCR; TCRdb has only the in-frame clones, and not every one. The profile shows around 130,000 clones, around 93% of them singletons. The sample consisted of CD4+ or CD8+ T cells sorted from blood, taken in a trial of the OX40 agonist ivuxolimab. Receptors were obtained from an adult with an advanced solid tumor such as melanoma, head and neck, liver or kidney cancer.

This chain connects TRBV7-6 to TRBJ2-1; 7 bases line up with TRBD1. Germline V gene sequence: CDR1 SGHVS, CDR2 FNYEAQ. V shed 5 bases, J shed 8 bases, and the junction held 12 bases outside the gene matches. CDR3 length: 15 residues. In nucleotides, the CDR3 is TGTGCCAGCAGCCTAGGGGGCACCCCTCGCGATGAGCAGTTCTTC. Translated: CASSLGGTPRDEQFF. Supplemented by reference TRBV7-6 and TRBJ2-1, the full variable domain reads GAGVSQSPRYKVTKRGQDVALRCDPISGHVSLYWYRQALGQGPEFLTYFNYEAQQDKSGLPNDRFSAERPEGSISTLTIQRTEQRDSAMYRCASSLGGTPRDEQFFGPGTRLTVL.

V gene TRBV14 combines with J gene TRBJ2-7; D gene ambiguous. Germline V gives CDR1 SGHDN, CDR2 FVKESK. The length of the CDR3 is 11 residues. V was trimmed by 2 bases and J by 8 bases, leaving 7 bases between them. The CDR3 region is CASSQRNQQYF. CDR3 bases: TGTGCCAGCAGCCAAAGGAACCAGCAGTACTTC.

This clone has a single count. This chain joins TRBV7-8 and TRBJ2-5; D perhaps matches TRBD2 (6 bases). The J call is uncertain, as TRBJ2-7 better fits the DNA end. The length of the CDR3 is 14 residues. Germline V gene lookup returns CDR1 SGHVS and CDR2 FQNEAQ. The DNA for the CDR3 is TGTGCCAGCAGCTTCGTCCCGACTAGATACGAGCAGTACTTC. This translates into CASSFVPTRYEQYF.

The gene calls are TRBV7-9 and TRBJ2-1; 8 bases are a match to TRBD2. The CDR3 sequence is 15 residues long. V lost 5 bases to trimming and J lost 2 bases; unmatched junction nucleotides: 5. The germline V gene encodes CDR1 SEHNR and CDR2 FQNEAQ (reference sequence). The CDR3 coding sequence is TGTGCCAGCAGCCTGGGGACTAGTGCCTACAATGAGCAGTTCTTC. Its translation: CASSLGTSAYNEQFF.

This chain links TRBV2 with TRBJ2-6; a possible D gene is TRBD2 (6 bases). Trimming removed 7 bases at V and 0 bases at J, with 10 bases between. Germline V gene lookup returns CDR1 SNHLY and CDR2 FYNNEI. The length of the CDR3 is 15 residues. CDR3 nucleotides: TGTGCCAGCAATGGGGGGAGCTCTGGGGCCAACGTCCTGACTTTC. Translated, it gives CASNGGSSGANVLTF.

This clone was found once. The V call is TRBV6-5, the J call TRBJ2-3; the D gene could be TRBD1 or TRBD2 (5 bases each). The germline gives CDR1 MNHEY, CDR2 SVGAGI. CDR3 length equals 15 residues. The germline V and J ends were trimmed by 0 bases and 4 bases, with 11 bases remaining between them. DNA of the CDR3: TGTGCCAGCAGTTACTCGGGACGCTCGTCAGATACGCAGTATTTT. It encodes CASSYSGRSSDTQYF.

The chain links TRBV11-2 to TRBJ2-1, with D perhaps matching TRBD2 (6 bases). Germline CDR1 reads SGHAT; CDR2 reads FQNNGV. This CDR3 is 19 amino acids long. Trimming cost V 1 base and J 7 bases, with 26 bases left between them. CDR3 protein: CASSLANLGTLTTVNEQFF. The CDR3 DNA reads TGTGCCAGCAGCTTAGCCAACTTGGGGACTCTAACTACGGTGAATGAGCAGTTCTTC.

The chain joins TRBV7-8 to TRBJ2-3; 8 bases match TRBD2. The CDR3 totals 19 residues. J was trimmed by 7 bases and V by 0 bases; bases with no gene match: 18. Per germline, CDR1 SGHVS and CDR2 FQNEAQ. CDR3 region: CASSLAVPAPGTRSYTQYF. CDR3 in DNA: TGTGCCAGCAGCTTAGCGGTTCCAGCGCCCGGGACTAGGAGCTATACGCAGTATTTT.

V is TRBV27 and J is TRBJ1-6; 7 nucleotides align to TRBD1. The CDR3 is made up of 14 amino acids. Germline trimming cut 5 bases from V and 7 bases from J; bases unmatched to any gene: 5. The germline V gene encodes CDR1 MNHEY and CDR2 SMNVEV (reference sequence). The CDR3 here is CASSPLRGNSPLHF. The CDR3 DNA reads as TGTGCCAGCAGTCCCCTCAGGGGGAATTCACCCCTCCACTTT.

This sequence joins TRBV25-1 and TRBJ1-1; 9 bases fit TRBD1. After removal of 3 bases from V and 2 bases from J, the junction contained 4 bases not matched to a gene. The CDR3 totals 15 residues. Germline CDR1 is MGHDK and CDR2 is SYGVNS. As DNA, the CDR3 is TGTGCCAGCAGTGAGGCGGGACAGGGAAACACTGAAGCTTTCTTT. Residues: CASSEAGQGNTEAFF.

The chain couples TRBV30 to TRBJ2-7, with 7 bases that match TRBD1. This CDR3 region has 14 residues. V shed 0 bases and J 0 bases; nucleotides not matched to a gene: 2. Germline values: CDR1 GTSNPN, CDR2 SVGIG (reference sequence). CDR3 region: CAWSVWDSSYEQYF. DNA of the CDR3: TGTGCCTGGAGTGTGTGGGACAGCTCCTACGAGCAGTACTTC.

DNA of the CDR3: TGTGCCAGCAGCAAAGCAGAACCGGGACAGGAGGGGGACAATGAGCAGTTCTTC. Protein product: CASSKAEPGQEGDNEQFF. The rearrangement links TRBV21-1 to TRBJ2-1; no DNA check was done on the table's D call, TRBD1. TRBV21-1 is a pseudogene. CDR3 length: 18 amino acids.

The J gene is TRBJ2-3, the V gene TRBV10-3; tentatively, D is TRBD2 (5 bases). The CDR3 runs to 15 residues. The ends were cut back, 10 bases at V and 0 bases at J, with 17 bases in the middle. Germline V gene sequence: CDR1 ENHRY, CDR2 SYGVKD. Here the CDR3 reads CASHDEGTSTDTQYF. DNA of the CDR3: TGTGCCAGCCACGACGAGGGCACGAGCACAGATACGCAGTATTTT.

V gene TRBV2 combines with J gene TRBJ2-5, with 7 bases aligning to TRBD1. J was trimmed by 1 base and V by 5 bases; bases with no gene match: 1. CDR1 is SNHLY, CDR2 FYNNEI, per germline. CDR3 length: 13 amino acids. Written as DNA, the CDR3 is TGTGCCAGCAGTAGGGGGCTCCAAGAGACCCAGTACTTC. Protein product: CASSRGLQETQYF.

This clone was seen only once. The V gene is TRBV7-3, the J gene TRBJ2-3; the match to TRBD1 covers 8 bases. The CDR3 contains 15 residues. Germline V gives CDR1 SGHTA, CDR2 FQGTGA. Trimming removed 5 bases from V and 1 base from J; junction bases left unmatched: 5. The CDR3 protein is CASSPDRGGTDTQYF. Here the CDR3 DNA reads TGTGCCAGCAGCCCCGACAGGGGAGGCACAGATACGCAGTATTTT. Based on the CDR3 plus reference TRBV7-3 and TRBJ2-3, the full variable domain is GAGVSQTPSNKVTEKGKYVELRCDPISGHTALYWYRQSLGQGPEFLIYFQGTGAADDSGLPNDRFFAVRPEGSVSTLKIQRTERGDSAVYLCASSPDRGGTDTQYFGPGTRLTVL.

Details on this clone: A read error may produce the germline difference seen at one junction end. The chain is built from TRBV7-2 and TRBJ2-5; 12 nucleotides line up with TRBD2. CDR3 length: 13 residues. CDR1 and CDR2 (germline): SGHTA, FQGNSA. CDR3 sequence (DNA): TGTGCCAGCAGCCCCGGGACTAGCGGGTTCTGGAACTTC. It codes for CASSPGTSGFWNF.